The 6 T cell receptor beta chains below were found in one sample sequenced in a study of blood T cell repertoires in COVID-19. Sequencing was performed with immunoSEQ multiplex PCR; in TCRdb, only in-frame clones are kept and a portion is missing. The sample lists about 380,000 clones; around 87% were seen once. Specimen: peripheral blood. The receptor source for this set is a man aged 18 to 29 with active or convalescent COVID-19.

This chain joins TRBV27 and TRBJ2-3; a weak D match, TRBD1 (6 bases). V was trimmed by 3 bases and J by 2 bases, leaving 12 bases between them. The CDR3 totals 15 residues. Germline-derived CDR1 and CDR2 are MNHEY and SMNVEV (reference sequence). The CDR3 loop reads CASSFGTRITDTQYF. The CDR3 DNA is TGTGCCAGCAGTTTCGGGACACGGATCACAGATACGCAGTATTTT.

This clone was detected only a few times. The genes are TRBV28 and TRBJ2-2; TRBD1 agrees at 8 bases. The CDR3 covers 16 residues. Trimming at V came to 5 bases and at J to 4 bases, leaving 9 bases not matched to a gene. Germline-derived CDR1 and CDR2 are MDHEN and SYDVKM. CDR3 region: CASSTRTGIFTGELFF. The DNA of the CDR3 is TGTGCCAGCAGTACACGGACAGGGATTTTCACCGGGGAGCTGTTTTTT.

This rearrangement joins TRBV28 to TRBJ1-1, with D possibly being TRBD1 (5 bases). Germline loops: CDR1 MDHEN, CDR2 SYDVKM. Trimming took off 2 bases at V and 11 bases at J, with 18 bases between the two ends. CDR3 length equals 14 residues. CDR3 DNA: TGTGCCAGCAGTTTAGCTCCGGGGGGGGAGGTGGCTTTCTTT. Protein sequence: CASSLAPGGEVAFF.

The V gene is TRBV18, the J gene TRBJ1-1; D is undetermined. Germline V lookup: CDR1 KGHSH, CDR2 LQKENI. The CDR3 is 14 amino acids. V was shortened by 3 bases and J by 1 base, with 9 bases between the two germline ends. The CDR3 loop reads CASSPFQSNTEAFF. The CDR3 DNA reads TGTGCCAGCTCACCGTTCCAGTCGAACACTGAAGCTTTCTTT. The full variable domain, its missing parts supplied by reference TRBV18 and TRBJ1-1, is NAGVMQNPRHLVRRRGQEARLRCSPMKGHSHVYWYRQLPEEGLKFMVYLQKENIIDESGMPKERFSAEFPKEGPSILRIQQVVRGDSAAYFCASSPFQSNTEAFFGQGTRLTVV.

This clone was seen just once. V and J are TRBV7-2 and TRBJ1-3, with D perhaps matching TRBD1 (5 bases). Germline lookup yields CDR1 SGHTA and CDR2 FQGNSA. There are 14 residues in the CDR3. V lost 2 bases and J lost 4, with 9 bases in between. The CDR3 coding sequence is TGTGCCAGCAGCTTATCAGGGAGGGGAAACACCATATATTTT. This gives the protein CASSLSGRGNTIYF.

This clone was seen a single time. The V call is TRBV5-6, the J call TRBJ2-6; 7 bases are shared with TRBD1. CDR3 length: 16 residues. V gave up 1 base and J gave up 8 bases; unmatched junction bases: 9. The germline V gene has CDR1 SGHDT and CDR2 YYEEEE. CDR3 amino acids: CASSLFVGQDTNVLTF. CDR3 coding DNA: TGTGCCAGCAGCTTGTTTGTCGGACAGGACACCAACGTCCTGACTTTC.